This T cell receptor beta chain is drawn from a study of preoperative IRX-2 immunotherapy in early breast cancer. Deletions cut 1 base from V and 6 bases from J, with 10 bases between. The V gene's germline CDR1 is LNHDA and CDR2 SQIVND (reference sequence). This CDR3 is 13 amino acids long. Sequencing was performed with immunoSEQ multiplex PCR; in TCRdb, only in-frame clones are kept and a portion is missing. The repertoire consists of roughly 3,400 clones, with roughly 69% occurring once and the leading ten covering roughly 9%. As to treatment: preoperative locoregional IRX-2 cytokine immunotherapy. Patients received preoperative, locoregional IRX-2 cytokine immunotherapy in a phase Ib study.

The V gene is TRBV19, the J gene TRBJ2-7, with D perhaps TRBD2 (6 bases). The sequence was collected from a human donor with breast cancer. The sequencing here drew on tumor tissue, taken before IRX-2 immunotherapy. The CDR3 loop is CASSIGRGGEQYF. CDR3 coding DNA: TGTGCCAGTAGTATAGGGAGGGGAGGCGAGCAGTACTTC.